These 17 T cell receptor beta chains originate from one sample sequenced in a study of shared clonotypes between healthy human individuals (dated by TCRdb to 2019 to 2021). Library preparation was by the immunoSEQ multiplex PCR assay. Here the immuneACCESS table is served through TCRdb, limited to in-frame sequences with V and J called. Missing clones are a known gap in these copies; in checked studies unresolved V genes cover under half, and the rest lacks a known reason. The sample table records a few million clones; about 94% of these occur just once. The ten top clones hold about 0.13% of the sample. The material sequenced was naive CD4+ T cells sorted from blood. What this sample's cell subset or site label stands for: CD45RA+ positively selected. Receptors were obtained from a man aged 18-30 years in good health.

The J gene is TRBJ2-2, the V gene TRBV10-1; possibly TRBD1 for D (6 bases). Germline V lookup: CDR1 WNHNN, CDR2 SYGVQD (reference sequence). V lost 3 bases and J lost 4, with 12 bases in between. This CDR3 region has 15 residues. The CDR3, as DNA: TGCGCCAGCAGTGATGGGGGCCTGGGCACCGGGGAGCTGTTTTTT. It yields the protein CASSDGGLGTGELFF.

V is TRBV7-2 and J is TRBJ2-3; TRBD2 aligns across 8 bases. Germline lookup yields CDR1 SGHTA and CDR2 FQGNSA. After removal of 4 bases from V and 5 bases from J, the junction contained 11 bases not matched to a gene. This CDR3 is built from 16 residues. Written as DNA, the CDR3 is TGTGCCAGCAGCTCCCAAGCGGGAGAGTGGGGAGATACGCAGTATTTT. It yields the protein CASSSQAGEWGDTQYF.

The chain is built from TRBV19 and TRBJ1-1, with 7 bases fitting TRBD1. The J segment lost 6 bases and the V segment lost 3 bases, leaving 4 bases of the junction unmatched. Germline loops: CDR1 LNHDA, CDR2 SQIVND (reference sequence). This CDR3 spans 13 amino acids. The CDR3 DNA sequence: TGTGCCAGTAGTATTACGGGACAGTCTGAAGCTTTCTTT. Its translation is CASSITGQSEAFF. Drawing the rest from reference TRBV19 and TRBJ1-1, the complete variable domain is DGGITQSPKYLFRKEGQNVTLSCEQNLNHDAMYWYRQDPGQGLRLIYYSQIVNDFQKGDIAEGYSVSREKKESFPLTVTSAQKNPTAFYLCASSITGQSEAFFGQGTRLTVV.

Only one count was recorded for this clone. This chain connects TRBV27 to TRBJ2-3; D is possibly TRBD2 (5 bases). The CDR3 covers 14 residues. Trimming shortened V by 6 bases and J by 4 bases, and 14 bases separated the two germline ends. Per germline, CDR1 MNHEY and CDR2 SMNVEV (reference sequence). The CDR3 spells CASSRVNGADTQYF. As DNA, the CDR3 is TGTGCCAGCAGCCGAGTTAACGGGGCAGATACGCAGTATTTT.

This chain links TRBV9 with TRBJ1-2; D possibly corresponds to TRBD1 (6 bases). The CDR3 runs to 16 residues. Trimming left V 0 bases short and J 5 bases short, with 17 bases between. Germline lookup yields CDR1 SGDLS and CDR2 YYNGEE. CDR3 sequence reads: CASSVEGDGGPYGYTF. The CDR3 DNA sequence: TGTGCCAGCAGCGTAGAGGGGGACGGAGGCCCTTATGGCTACACCTTC.

Regarding this clone: Other DNA sequences of this sample code for an identical CDR3. The rearrangement uses TRBV30 and TRBJ2-1; a possible D gene is TRBD1 (6 bases). Germline-derived CDR1 and CDR2 are GTSNPN and SVGIG (reference sequence). V lost 0 bases, J lost 4 bases, and 7 bases lay in between. This CDR3 has 13 residues. The CDR3 is CAWSVQGYNEQFF. The CDR3 DNA sequence: TGTGCCTGGAGTGTGCAGGGGTACAATGAGCAGTTCTTC.

On this clone itself: This CDR3 is also generated by other DNA sequences in the sample. The chain combines TRBV5-1 with TRBJ1-1, with 7 bases that match TRBD1. CDR3 size: 15 residues. The germline V gene has CDR1 SGHRS and CDR2 YFSETQ. V was clipped by 2 bases and J by 1 base; unmatched bases: 5. The CDR3 spells CASSFLQGTNTEAFF. The CDR3 DNA reads TGCGCCAGCAGCTTTTTACAGGGGACGAACACTGAAGCTTTCTTT.

This chain joins TRBV19 and TRBJ1-1; tentatively, D is TRBD1 (6 bases). V gave up 5 bases and J gave up 10 bases, with 17 bases separating them. In germline, CDR1 is LNHDA, CDR2 SQIVND (reference sequence). This CDR3 region has 13 residues. CDR3 nucleotide sequence: TGTGCCAGTAGTTCCCCCGCCGGGGGGCCAGCTTTCTTT. Translating gives CASSSPAGGPAFF.

The chain recombines TRBV10-1 with TRBJ1-4; 8 bases fit TRBD1. The junction had 13 bases not matched to a gene; V was cut back by 10 bases and J by 0 bases. The CDR3 is made up of 17 amino acids. Per germline, CDR1 WNHNN and CDR2 SYGVQD (reference sequence). CDR3 region: CANGRQGNNATNEKLFF. Written as DNA, the CDR3 is TGCGCCAACGGGCGACAGGGGAATAATGCAACTAATGAAAAACTGTTTTTT.

This clone was seen only once. The chain has TRBV10-3 and TRBJ1-3, with TRBD1 identical over 8 bases. The CDR3 length is 13 residues. Looked up from germline, CDR1 is ENHRY and CDR2 is SYGVKD. With V trimmed by 7 bases and J by 8 bases, 7 bases remained unmatched. In DNA form, the CDR3 reads TGTGCCATCACAGGGGGCAAGGCGGACACCATATATTTT. The encoded protein is CAITGGKADTIYF.

This clone was seen just once. This chain uses TRBV6-6 with TRBJ1-2, with 8 nucleotides matching TRBD1. Trimming took 8 bases from V and 3 from J; bases not matched to a gene: 8. Germline lookup yields CDR1 MNHNY and CDR2 SVGAGI (reference sequence). This CDR3 is built from 14 residues. The CDR3 loop reads CASVSTGVDYGYTF. CDR3 nucleotide sequence: TGTGCCAGCGTCTCGACAGGGGTAGACTATGGCTACACCTTC.

The chain recombines TRBV7-2 with TRBJ2-3; TRBD2 aligns across 7 bases. The germline V gene encodes CDR1 SGHTA and CDR2 FQGNSA. CDR3 length: 16 residues. Trimming removed 5 bases from V and 4 bases from J; junction bases left unmatched: 12. The CDR3 loop is CASSPVAGVGPDTQYF. The CDR3 coding sequence is TGTGCCAGCAGCCCTGTTGCGGGAGTAGGGCCAGATACGCAGTATTTT.

About this clone itself: The sample contains more than one DNA sequence encoding this CDR3. The chain recombines TRBV5-1 with TRBJ2-1; tentatively, D is TRBD2 (5 bases). The CDR3 covers 15 residues. V was trimmed by 0 bases and J by 0 bases, leaving 7 bases between them. Looked up from germline, CDR1 is SGHRS and CDR2 is YFSETQ. Written as DNA, the CDR3 is TGCGCCAGCAGCTTGGACAGCGGCTCCTACAATGAGCAGTTCTTC. Protein product: CASSLDSGSYNEQFF. The full variable domain, completed using reference TRBV5-1 and TRBJ2-1, is KAGVTQTPRYLIKTRGQQVTLSCSPISGHRSVSWYQQTPGQGLQFLFEYFSETQRNKGNFPGRFSGRQFSNSRSEMNVSTLELGDSALYLCASSLDSGSYNEQFFGPGTRLTVL.

V gene TRBV4-1 combines with J gene TRBJ2-1; 10 nucleotides align to TRBD1. CDR3 size: 16 residues. Per the germline V gene, CDR1 is MGHRA and CDR2 is YSYEKL. Trimming took 0 bases from V and 2 from J; bases not matched to a gene: 1. The CDR3 loop reads CASSQDGTGAYNEQFF. Written as DNA, the CDR3 is TGCGCCAGCAGCCAAGACGGGACAGGGGCCTACAATGAGCAGTTCTTC.

This rearrangement joins TRBV30 to TRBJ1-1; 8 positions match TRBD1. The CDR3 length is 13 residues. V was pared by 3 bases and J by 6 bases, with 6 bases of the junction left unmatched. Germline values: CDR1 GTSNPN, CDR2 SVGIG (reference sequence). This CDR3 reads CAWSPAGGPEAFF. DNA for the CDR3: TGTGCCTGGAGCCCAGCAGGGGGCCCTGAAGCTTTCTTT.

This chain uses TRBV11-2 with TRBJ1-2; perhaps TRBD1 as D (6 bases). Germline CDR1 is SGHAT and CDR2 is FQNNGV. This CDR3 region has 13 residues. The V and J ends lost 11 bases and 4 bases respectively, with 17 bases between them. As DNA, the CDR3 is TGTGCCTGTTCAGTGGACAGCTTCTATGGCTACACCTTC. Its translation is CACSVDSFYGYTF. Combining the CDR3 with reference TRBV11-2 and TRBJ1-2 gives the whole variable domain EAGVAQSPRYKIIEKRQSVAFWCNPISGHATLYWYQQILGQGPKLLIQFQNNGVVDDSQLPKDRFSAERLKGVDSTLKIQPAKLEDSAVYLCACSVDSFYGYTFGSGTRLTVV.

CDR3 sequence (DNA): TGTGCCAGAAGCTTTCCCGGGACAGGAAGCTCCTACGAGCAGTACTTC. Amino acid sequence: CARSFPGTGSSYEQYF. V usage is TRBV5-3 and J usage is TRBJ2-7, with 8 bases identical to TRBD1. TRBV5-3 carries the ORF label, with uncertain function. The CDR3 runs to 16 residues. Trimming removed 2 bases from V and 0 bases from J; junction bases left unmatched: 7.